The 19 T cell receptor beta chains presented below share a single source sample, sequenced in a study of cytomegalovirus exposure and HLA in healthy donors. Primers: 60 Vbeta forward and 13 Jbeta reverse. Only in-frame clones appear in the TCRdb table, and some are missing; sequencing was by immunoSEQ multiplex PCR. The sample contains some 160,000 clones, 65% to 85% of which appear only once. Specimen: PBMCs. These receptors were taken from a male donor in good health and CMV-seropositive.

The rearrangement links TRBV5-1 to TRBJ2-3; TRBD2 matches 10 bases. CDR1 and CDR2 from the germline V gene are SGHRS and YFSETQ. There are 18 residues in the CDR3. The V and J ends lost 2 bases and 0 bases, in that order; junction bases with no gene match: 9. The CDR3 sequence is CASSFRSGRRTSTDTQYF. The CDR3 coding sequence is TGCGCCAGCAGCTTTCGTAGCGGGAGGCGTACTAGCACAGATACGCAGTATTTT.

The CDR3 spells CASSPRETIMDTQYF. In DNA form, the CDR3 reads TGTGCCAGCTCACCACGGGAGACAATCATGGATACGCAGTATTTT. The chain uses TRBV18 and TRBJ2-3; D might be TRBD2 (5 bases). This CDR3 has 15 residues. Germline loops: CDR1 KGHSH, CDR2 LQKENI. V was cut by 1 base and J by 6 bases, with 14 bases left in between.

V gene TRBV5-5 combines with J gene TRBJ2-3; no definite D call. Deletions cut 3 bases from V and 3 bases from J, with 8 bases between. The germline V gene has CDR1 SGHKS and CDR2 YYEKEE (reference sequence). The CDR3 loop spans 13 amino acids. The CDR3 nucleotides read TGTGCCAGCAGCTCCCCTCGGACAGATACGCAGTATTTT. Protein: CASSSPRTDTQYF.

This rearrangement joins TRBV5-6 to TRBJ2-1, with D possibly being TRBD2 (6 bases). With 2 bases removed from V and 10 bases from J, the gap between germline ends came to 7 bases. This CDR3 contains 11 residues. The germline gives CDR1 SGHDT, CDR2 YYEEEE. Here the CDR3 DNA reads TGTGCCAGCAGCTTCCGGGAGGAGCAGTTCTTC. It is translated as CASSFREEQFF.

Here the CDR3 DNA reads TGTGCCAGTAGTCCTCCCCCTACTTTCACAGATACGCAGTATTTT. It translates to CASSPPPTFTDTQYF. This chain uses TRBV19 with TRBJ2-3; D gene unclear. The germline V gene encodes CDR1 LNHDA and CDR2 SQIVND (reference sequence). V lost 5 bases and J 2 bases, leaving 14 bases between the germline ends. There are 15 residues in the CDR3.

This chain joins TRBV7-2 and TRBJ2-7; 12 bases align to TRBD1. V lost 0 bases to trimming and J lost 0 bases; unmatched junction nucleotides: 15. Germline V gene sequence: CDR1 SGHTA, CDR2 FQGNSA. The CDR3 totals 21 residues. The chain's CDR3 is CASSLALGGTGGARSSYEQYF. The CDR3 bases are TGTGCCAGCAGCTTAGCGTTGGGGGGGACAGGGGGCGCCCGGAGCTCCTACGAGCAGTACTTC.

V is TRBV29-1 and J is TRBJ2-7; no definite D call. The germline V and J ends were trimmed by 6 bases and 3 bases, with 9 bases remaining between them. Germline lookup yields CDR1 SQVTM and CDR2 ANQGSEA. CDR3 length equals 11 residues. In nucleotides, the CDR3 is TGCAGCGTCCGTGAGGTCTACGAGCAGTACTTC. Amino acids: CSVREVYEQYF.

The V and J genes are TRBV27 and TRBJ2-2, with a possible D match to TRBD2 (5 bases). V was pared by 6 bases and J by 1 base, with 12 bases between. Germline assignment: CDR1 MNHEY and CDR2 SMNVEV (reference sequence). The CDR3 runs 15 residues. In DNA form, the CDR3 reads TGTGCCAGCAGCTCGGGGAGTGAGAACACCGGGGAGCTGTTTTTT. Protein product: CASSSGSENTGELFF.

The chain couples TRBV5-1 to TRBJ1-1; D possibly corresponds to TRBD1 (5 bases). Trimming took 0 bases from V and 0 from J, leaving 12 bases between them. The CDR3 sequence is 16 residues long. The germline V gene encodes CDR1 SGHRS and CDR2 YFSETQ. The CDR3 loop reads CASSLADRPMNTEAFF. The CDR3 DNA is TGCGCCAGCAGCTTGGCTGACAGACCTATGAACACTGAAGCTTTCTTT.

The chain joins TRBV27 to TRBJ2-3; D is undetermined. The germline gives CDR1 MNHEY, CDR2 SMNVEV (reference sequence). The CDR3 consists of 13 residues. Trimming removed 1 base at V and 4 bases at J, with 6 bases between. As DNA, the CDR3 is TGTGCCAGCAGTTTATACAGATCAGATACGCAGTATTTT. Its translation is CASSLYRSDTQYF.

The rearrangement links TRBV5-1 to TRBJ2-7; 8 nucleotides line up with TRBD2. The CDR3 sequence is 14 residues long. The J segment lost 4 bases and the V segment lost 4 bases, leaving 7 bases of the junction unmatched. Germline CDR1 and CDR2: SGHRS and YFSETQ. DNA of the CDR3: TGCGCCAGCAGCCGGGGGGGGGACGGTTACGAGCAGTACTTC. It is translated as CASSRGGDGYEQYF.

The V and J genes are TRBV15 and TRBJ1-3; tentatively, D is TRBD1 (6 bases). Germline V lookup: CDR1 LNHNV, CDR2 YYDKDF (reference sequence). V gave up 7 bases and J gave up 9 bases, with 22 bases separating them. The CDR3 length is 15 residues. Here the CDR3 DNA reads TGTGCCACCATGGGGGACACTCACTCGGAGCCCACCATATATTTT. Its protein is CATMGDTHSEPTIYF.

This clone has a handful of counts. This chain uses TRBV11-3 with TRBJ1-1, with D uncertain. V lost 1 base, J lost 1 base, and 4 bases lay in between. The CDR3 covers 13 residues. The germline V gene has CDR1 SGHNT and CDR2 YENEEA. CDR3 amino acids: CASSLAGNTEAFF. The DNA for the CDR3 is TGTGCCAGCAGCTTAGCGGGGAACACTGAAGCTTTCTTT. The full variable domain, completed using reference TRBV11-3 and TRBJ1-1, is EAGVVQSPRYKIIEKKQPVAFWCNPISGHNTLYWYLQNLGQGPELLIRYENEEAVDDSQLPKDRFSAERLKGVDSTLKIQPAELGDSAVYLCASSLAGNTEAFFGQGTRLTVV.

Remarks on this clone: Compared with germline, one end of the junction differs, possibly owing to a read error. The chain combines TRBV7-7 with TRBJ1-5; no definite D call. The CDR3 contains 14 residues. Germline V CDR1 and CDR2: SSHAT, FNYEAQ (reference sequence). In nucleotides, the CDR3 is TGTGCTAGCAGCCAGGCTAAGGGAGGCCAGCCCCAGCATTTT. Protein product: CASSQAKGGQPQHF.

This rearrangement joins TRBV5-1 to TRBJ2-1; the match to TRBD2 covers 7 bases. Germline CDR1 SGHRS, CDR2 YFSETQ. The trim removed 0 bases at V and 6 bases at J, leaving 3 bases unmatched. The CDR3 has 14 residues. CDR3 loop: CASSLGLAANEQFF. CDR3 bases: TGCGCCAGCAGCTTGGGGCTAGCGGCCAATGAGCAGTTCTTC.

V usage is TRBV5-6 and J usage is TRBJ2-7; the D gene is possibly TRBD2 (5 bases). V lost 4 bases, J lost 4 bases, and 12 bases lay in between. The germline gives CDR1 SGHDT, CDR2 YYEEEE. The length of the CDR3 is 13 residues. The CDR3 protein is CASSPGLVYEQYF. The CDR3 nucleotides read TGTGCCAGCAGCCCCGGACTGGTTTACGAGCAGTACTTC.

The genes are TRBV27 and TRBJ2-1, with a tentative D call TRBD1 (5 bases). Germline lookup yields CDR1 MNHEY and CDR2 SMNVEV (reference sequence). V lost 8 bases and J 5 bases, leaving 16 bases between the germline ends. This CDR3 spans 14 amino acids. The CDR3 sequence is CASETFLGDNEQFF. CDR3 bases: TGTGCCAGCGAAACCTTTTTAGGGGACAATGAGCAGTTCTTC.

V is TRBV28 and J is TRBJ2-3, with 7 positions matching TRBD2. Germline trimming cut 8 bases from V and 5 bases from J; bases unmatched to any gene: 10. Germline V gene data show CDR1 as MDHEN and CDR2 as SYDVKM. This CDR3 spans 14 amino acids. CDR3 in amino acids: CASSWAGVGDTQYF. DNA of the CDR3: TGTGCCAGCTCCTGGGCGGGAGTAGGAGATACGCAGTATTTT.

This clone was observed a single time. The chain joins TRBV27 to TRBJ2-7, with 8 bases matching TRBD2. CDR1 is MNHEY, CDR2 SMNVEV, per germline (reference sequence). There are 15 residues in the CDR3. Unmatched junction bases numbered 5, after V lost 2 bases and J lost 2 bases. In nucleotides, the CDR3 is TGTGCCAGCAGTTTACTGGCGGGAGGAGCCTACGAGCAGTACTTC. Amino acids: CASSLLAGGAYEQYF.